The 16 T cell receptor beta chains in this list originate from one sample, sequenced in a study of cytomegalovirus exposure and HLA in healthy donors. The repertoire was sequenced with immunoSEQ multiplex PCR; TCRdb's copy has only in-frame clones and lacks some. The sample includes 110,000 or so clones, about 83% of them seen just once. Material for sequencing was PBMCs. The receptors here all came from a woman in her 30s in good health and CMV-seronegative.

V and J are TRBV7-8 and TRBJ2-5; TRBD2 might be the D (5 bases). The germline V gene has CDR1 SGHVS and CDR2 FQNEAQ. Trimming removed 5 bases from V and 2 bases from J, with 18 bases in between. The CDR3 runs to 16 residues. The CDR3 DNA reads TGTGCCAGCAGCAACCAGAACAGCCGGGGACAAGAGACCCAGTACTTC. Translation: CASSNQNSRGQETQYF.

The chain is built from TRBV6-1 and TRBJ2-3; D remains ambiguous. Germline V gives CDR1 MNHNS, CDR2 SASEGT. V lost 4 bases and J lost 3, with 5 bases in between. This CDR3 spans 12 amino acids. CDR3 sequence reads: CASSATTDTQYF. In nucleotides, the CDR3 is TGTGCCAGCAGTGCTACTACAGATACGCAGTATTTT.

The rearrangement links TRBV7-8 to TRBJ2-7; 12 bases fit TRBD2. Trimming removed 5 bases from V and 0 bases from J; junction bases left unmatched: 5. This CDR3 contains 16 residues. Germline V lookup: CDR1 SGHVS, CDR2 FQNEAQ. The CDR3 loop reads CASSALTSGSSYEQYF. The CDR3 DNA follows: TGTGCCAGCAGCGCCCTGACTAGCGGGAGCTCCTACGAGCAGTACTTC.

V and J are TRBV10-1 and TRBJ2-7; D unresolved. The length of the CDR3 is 12 residues. Germline CDR1 and CDR2: WNHNN and SYGVQD (reference sequence). The germline V and J ends were trimmed by 4 bases and 5 bases, with 9 bases remaining between them. CDR3 in amino acids: CASSGQGNEQYF. The DNA for the CDR3 is TGCGCCAGCAGTGGACAAGGTAACGAGCAGTACTTC.

The chain uses TRBV6-4 and TRBJ2-1, with D perhaps matching TRBD2 (5 bases). The germline V gene encodes CDR1 MRHNA and CDR2 SNTAGT. CDR3 length: 15 amino acids. Trimming left V 3 bases short and J 2 bases short, with 11 bases between. CDR3 in DNA: TGTGCCAGCAGTGAGGAGGCAGTGGCCTACAATGAGCAGTTCTTC. It translates to CASSEEAVAYNEQFF.

The chain recombines TRBV30 with TRBJ2-5, with a possible D match to TRBD2 (5 bases). Germline V lookup: CDR1 GTSNPN, CDR2 SVGIG (reference sequence). Trimming removed 2 bases at V and 2 bases at J, with 12 bases between. The CDR3 is 14 residues long. DNA for the CDR3: TGTGCCTGGAGTCCGGGGTCCCCTCAAGAGACCCAGTACTTC. Residues: CAWSPGSPQETQYF.

This clone has a single count. J is TRBJ2-1 and V is TRBV5-1; weak D call: TRBD2 (6 bases). The CDR3 loop spans 16 amino acids. Trimming removed 0 bases at V and 5 bases at J, with 15 bases between. Germline V lookup: CDR1 SGHRS, CDR2 YFSETQ. The CDR3 DNA follows: TGCGCCAGCAGCTTGGCCATGGGGCGCGGGAACAATGAGCAGTTCTTC. Translated, it gives CASSLAMGRGNNEQFF.

This chain joins TRBV13 and TRBJ2-3, with 8 bases aligning to TRBD2. V trimming: 3 bases; J trimming: 2 bases; junction bases outside the gene matches: 4. The germline gives CDR1 PRHDT, CDR2 FYEKMQ (reference sequence). This CDR3 comprises 15 residues. In DNA, the CDR3 is TGTGCCAGCAGCTTGGGCGGGGGGTTCACAGATACGCAGTATTTT. This encodes CASSLGGGFTDTQYF.

J is TRBJ1-2 and V is TRBV4-2; TRBD1 agrees at 8 bases. Germline-derived CDR1 and CDR2 are LGHNA and YNFKEQ. With V trimmed by 0 bases and J by 4 bases, 13 bases remained unmatched. The CDR3 is 18 residues long. This chain's CDR3 is CASSQEGGGRGRSYGYTF. For the CDR3, the DNA is TGTGCCAGCAGCCAAGAAGGGGGGGGCAGGGGGCGATCCTATGGCTACACCTTC.

The chain combines TRBV5-4 with TRBJ2-1; no reliable D call. Germline-derived CDR1 and CDR2 are SGHNT and YYREEE (reference sequence). V was pared by 6 bases and J by 6 bases, with 16 bases between. There are 14 residues in the CDR3. For the CDR3, the DNA is TGTGCCAGCACCCACAGAGACGGTCCCAATGAGCAGTTCTTC. Its translation: CASTHRDGPNEQFF. Looking up the rest from reference TRBV5-4 and TRBJ2-1 gives the full variable domain: ETGVTQSPTHLIKTRGQQVTLRCSSQSGHNTVSWYQQALGQGPQFIFQYYREEENGRGNFPPRFSGLQFPNYSSELNVNALELDDSALYLCASTHRDGPNEQFFGPGTRLTVL.

The CDR3 DNA reads as TGTGCCAGCAGCGTAGGGGGAAGGGGCGATGAGCAGTTCTTC. Encoded protein: CASSVGGRGDEQFF. The V call is TRBV9, the J call TRBJ2-1; D is possibly TRBD1 (5 bases). This CDR3 spans 14 amino acids. Trimming took off 0 bases at V and 8 bases at J, with 12 bases between the two ends. The germline CDR1 and CDR2 sequences are SGDLS and YYNGEE.

This sequence joins TRBV7-9 and TRBJ2-5, with D possibly being TRBD1 (6 bases). The V end lost 5 bases, the J end lost 2 bases, and 15 bases lay between the germline ends. Germline lookup yields CDR1 SEHNR and CDR2 FQNEAQ (reference sequence). The CDR3 extends over 15 amino acids. As DNA, the CDR3 is TGTGCCAGCAGCCAGGGGACGAGCCAGCAAGAGACCCAGTACTTC. It codes for CASSQGTSQQETQYF.

This chain uses TRBV6-5 with TRBJ2-3, with D tentatively TRBD1 (5 bases). CDR1 is MNHEY, CDR2 SVGAGI, per germline. This CDR3 has 14 amino acids. V lost 6 bases and J lost 2, with 12 bases in between. This chain's CDR3 is CASSPDRNTDTQYF. CDR3 sequence (DNA): TGTGCCAGCAGCCCCGACAGAAACACAGATACGCAGTATTTT.

The chain is built from TRBV11-3 and TRBJ1-6; a weak D match, TRBD1 (6 bases). The germline gives CDR1 SGHNT, CDR2 YENEEA. CDR3 length: 18 residues. V dropped 5 bases and J dropped 1 base, with 18 bases sitting between them. CDR3: CASSDMTQGGSYNSPLHF. As DNA, the CDR3 is TGTGCCAGCAGCGATATGACACAGGGAGGGTCCTATAATTCACCCCTCCACTTT. The full variable domain, completed using reference TRBV11-3 and TRBJ1-6, is EAGVVQSPRYKIIEKKQPVAFWCNPISGHNTLYWYLQNLGQGPELLIRYENEEAVDDSQLPKDRFSAERLKGVDSTLKIQPAELGDSAVYLCASSDMTQGGSYNSPLHFGNGTRLTVT.

The V and J genes are TRBV11-2 and TRBJ1-4; maybe TRBD1 (5 bases). Looked up from germline, CDR1 is SGHAT and CDR2 is FQNNGV. V lost 5 bases to trimming and J lost 7 bases, with 14 bases between them. CDR3 length equals 14 residues. The CDR3 reads CASSTNDRAEKLFF. The CDR3 DNA follows: TGTGCCAGCAGCACGAACGACAGAGCTGAAAAACTGTTTTTT. The whole variable domain, remainder taken from reference TRBV11-2 and TRBJ1-4, is EAGVAQSPRYKIIEKRQSVAFWCNPISGHATLYWYQQILGQGPKLLIQFQNNGVVDDSQLPKDRFSAERLKGVDSTLKIQPAKLEDSAVYLCASSTNDRAEKLFFGSGTQLSVL.

V usage is TRBV5-6 and J usage is TRBJ1-6, with D tentatively TRBD1 (5 bases). Germline values: CDR1 SGHDT, CDR2 YYEEEE. This CDR3 region has 15 residues. V was trimmed by 5 bases and J by 10 bases, leaving 19 bases between them. CDR3 amino acids: CASSFRGLWNSPLHF. For the CDR3, the DNA is TGTGCCAGCAGTTTCCGGGGGTTGTGGAACTCACCCCTCCACTTT.